The next 19 T cell receptor beta chains were all read from a single sample in a study of blood T cell repertoires in COVID-19. Using immunoSEQ multiplex PCR, the repertoire was profiled, and TCRdb retains in-frame clones only, with some absent. The sample yields around 220,000 clones, around 87% seen once. The specimen was PBMCs or T cells enriched from blood (not recorded which). These receptors were collected from a woman in her 30s with acute COVID-19.

The V gene is TRBV6-4, the J gene TRBJ2-1, with TRBD2 matching over 13 bases. V shed 4 bases, J shed 4 bases, and the junction held 4 bases outside the gene matches. The CDR3 spans 16 residues. Germline CDR1 and CDR2: MRHNA and SNTAGT. The CDR3 DNA is TGTGCCAGCAGTGCTAGGGGACTAGCGGGATACAATGAGCAGTTCTTC. The encoded protein is CASSARGLAGYNEQFF.

The chain has TRBV27 and TRBJ1-4; TRBD1 aligns across 7 bases. The CDR3 length is 15 residues. Trimming removed 6 bases from V and 8 bases from J; junction bases left unmatched: 12. The V gene's germline CDR1 is MNHEY and CDR2 SMNVEV (reference sequence). CDR3: CASSLYGTASEKLFF. The CDR3 coding sequence is TGTGCCAGCAGCTTGTACGGGACAGCGAGCGAAAAACTGTTTTTT.

The sample holds a few counts of this clone. CDR3 sequence reads: CASSLGQDYEQYF. In DNA form, the CDR3 reads TGTGCCAGCAGCCTGGGACAGGACTACGAGCAGTACTTC. V and J are TRBV6-2 or TRBV6-3 and TRBJ2-7; TRBD1 agrees at 8 bases. The CDR3 covers 13 residues. Losses at the gene ends were 6 bases for V and 3 bases for J; bases not matched to a gene: 4. Germline lookup yields CDR1 MNHEY and CDR2 SVGEGT.

This clone was picked up a small number of times. The gene calls are TRBV2 and TRBJ2-1; 10 bases fit TRBD2. With 8 bases clipped from V and 6 bases from J, the junction kept 10 bases outside the gene matches. The CDR3 extends over 15 amino acids. The germline gives CDR1 SNHLY, CDR2 FYNNEI. CDR3 residues: CASSFLAGVRNEQFF. In DNA form, the CDR3 reads TGTGCCAGCTCCTTTCTAGCGGGAGTCCGCAATGAGCAGTTCTTC.

The CDR3 bases are TGTGCCAGCAGTCCAGGGGACCCAGGCCGCCTTTATTCACCCCTCCACTTT. Protein product: CASSPGDPGRLYSPLHF. V is TRBV6-2 or TRBV6-3 and J is TRBJ1-6; TRBD1 might be the D (6 bases). Trimming cost V 5 bases and J 8 bases, with 22 bases left between them. Germline V gene sequence: CDR1 MNHEY, CDR2 SVGEGT. The CDR3 spans 17 residues.

J is TRBJ2-1 and V is TRBV7-2; 9 bases fit TRBD2. The CDR3 is made up of 15 amino acids. The germline CDR1 and CDR2 sequences are SGHTA and FQGNSA. Trimming removed 1 base from V and 6 bases from J; junction bases left unmatched: 4. This CDR3 is CASSLVRGGSNEQFF. In DNA form, the CDR3 reads TGTGCCAGCAGCTTAGTGCGGGGGGGAAGCAATGAGCAGTTCTTC.

This clone was seen a single time. The chain recombines TRBV18 with TRBJ1-5, with TRBD1 matching 8 bases. The CDR3 sequence is 15 residues long. V lost 6 bases, J lost 5 bases, and 9 bases stayed unmatched. In germline, CDR1 is KGHSH, CDR2 LQKENI. The DNA of the CDR3 is TGTGCCAGCTCCGAGGACAGGGCGAGGGATCAGCCCCAGCATTTT. This sequence encodes CASSEDRARDQPQHF.

The chain carries TRBV18 and TRBJ1-1, with 9 bases matching TRBD1. This CDR3 region has 15 residues. Trimming at V came to 2 bases and at J to 3 bases, leaving 4 bases not matched to a gene. Germline loops: CDR1 KGHSH, CDR2 LQKENI. CDR3 sequence (DNA): TGTGCCAGCTCACCAATACAGGGGGCTTACACTGAAGCTTTCTTT. Translating it yields CASSPIQGAYTEAFF.

This sequence joins TRBV11-2 and TRBJ2-1; 8 bases align to TRBD1. Looked up from germline, CDR1 is SGHAT and CDR2 is FQNNGV. This CDR3 is built from 15 residues. V lost 5 bases and J lost 1; bases outside the gene matches: 4. CDR3 sequence (DNA): TGTGCCAGCAGCCCCGGACAGGGTTCCTACAATGAGCAGTTCTTC. It codes for CASSPGQGSYNEQFF.

This chain links TRBV2 with TRBJ2-7, with 12 bases fitting TRBD2. CDR3 length: 12 amino acids. Germline V gene data show CDR1 as SNHLY and CDR2 as FYNNEI. Trimming cost V 6 bases and J 11 bases; bases outside gene matches: 5. The CDR3 DNA reads as TGTGCCAGCAGGCGGACTAGCGGGACTAAGTACTTC. This sequence encodes CASRRTSGTKYF.

The chain uses TRBV29-1 and TRBJ2-5, with D possibly TRBD2 on 6 matching bases. The CDR3 totals 14 residues. The V end was cut by 7 bases, the J end by 0 bases, with 15 bases between. Germline CDR1 reads SQVTM; CDR2 reads ANQGSEA. The chain's CDR3 is CSARLAGNQETQYF. CDR3 nucleotides: TGCAGCGCCCGGCTGGCGGGGAACCAAGAGACCCAGTACTTC.

In its sample, this clone was seen once. The chain joins TRBV7-8 to TRBJ2-3, with a tentative D call TRBD2 (6 bases). V lost 5 bases and J 0 bases, leaving 18 bases between the germline ends. This CDR3 is built from 17 residues. Germline CDR1 and CDR2: SGHVS and FQNEAQ. CDR3 bases: TGTGCCAGCAGCCTATGGCTAGCTAGCGCCAGCACAGATACGCAGTATTTT. Encoded protein: CASSLWLASASTDTQYF.

V and J are TRBV15 and TRBJ2-1, with D uncertain. The length of the CDR3 is 15 residues. Germline V gene data show CDR1 as LNHNV and CDR2 as YYDKDF (reference sequence). The V end lost 5 bases, the J end lost 0 bases, and 11 bases lay between the germline ends. The CDR3 nucleotides read TGTGCCACCAGCGGAGTCGGTAGCTCCTACAATGAGCAGTTCTTC. It encodes CATSGVGSSYNEQFF. Combining the CDR3 with reference TRBV15 and TRBJ2-1 gives the whole variable domain DAMVIQNPRYQVTQFGKPVTLSCSQTLNHNVMYWYQQKSSQAPKLLFHYYDKDFNNEADTPDNFQSRRPNTSFCFLDIRSPGLGDTAMYLCATSGVGSSYNEQFFGPGTRLTVL.

The chain recombines TRBV2 with TRBJ1-5, with D possibly matching TRBD1 (6 bases). Per germline, CDR1 SNHLY and CDR2 FYNNEI. CDR3 size: 14 residues. The V gene lost 7 bases and the J gene lost 0 bases, with 10 bases spanning the gap. CDR3 loop: CASKGEYSNQPQHF. CDR3 sequence (DNA): TGTGCCAGCAAGGGGGAGTATAGCAATCAGCCCCAGCATTTT.

The chain is built from TRBV5-1 and TRBJ2-7, with unresolved D. The length of the CDR3 is 16 residues. Trimming removed 3 bases at V and 2 bases at J, with 18 bases between. Germline CDR1 reads SGHRS; CDR2 reads YFSETQ. CDR3 sequence reads: CASSSGLLIAPYEQYF. CDR3 sequence (DNA): TGCGCCAGCAGCTCCGGTCTCCTCATCGCCCCCTACGAGCAGTACTTC. The entire variable domain, with the rest obtained from reference TRBV5-1 and TRBJ2-7, is as follows: KAGVTQTPRYLIKTRGQQVTLSCSPISGHRSVSWYQQTPGQGLQFLFEYFSETQRNKGNFPGRFSGRQFSNSRSEMNVSTLELGDSALYLCASSSGLLIAPYEQYFGPGTRLTVT.

The chain has TRBV9 and TRBJ1-2; 8 bases align to TRBD1. The CDR3 covers 13 residues. V was clipped by 7 bases and J by 2 bases; unmatched bases: 4. Germline lookup yields CDR1 SGDLS and CDR2 YYNGEE. The CDR3 DNA sequence: TGTGCCAGCCGCCGGACAGGGAACTATGGCTACACCTTC. It specifies CASRRTGNYGYTF.

The genes are TRBV7-2 and TRBJ2-1; TRBD2 aligns across 7 bases. CDR1 is SGHTA and CDR2 is FQGNSA in the germline V gene. The CDR3 totals 16 residues. V shed 1 base, J shed 10 bases, and the junction held 13 bases outside the gene matches. CDR3 nucleotides: TGTGCCAGCAGCTTAGGAAGTACGGCGGGAGTCAGCGAGCAGTTCTTC. Its protein product is CASSLGSTAGVSEQFF.

The chain uses TRBV9 and TRBJ1-4; D possibly corresponds to TRBD1 (5 bases). Germline loops: CDR1 SGDLS, CDR2 YYNGEE. The CDR3 has 16 residues. Trimming cost V 0 bases and J 3 bases, with 12 bases left between them. The CDR3 coding sequence is TGTGCCAGCAGCGTAGGTTTAAGGGGTTCTAATGAAAAACTGTTTTTT. The encoded protein is CASSVGLRGSNEKLFF.

CDR3: CASSPIPGETQYF. The CDR3 region has the DNA TGTGCCAGTAGTCCGATCCCCGGAGAGACCCAGTACTTC. The V call is TRBV19, the J call TRBJ2-5, with unresolved D. Trimming took off 5 bases at V and 4 bases at J, with 11 bases between the two ends. In germline, CDR1 is LNHDA, CDR2 SQIVND (reference sequence). The CDR3 is 13 amino acids.